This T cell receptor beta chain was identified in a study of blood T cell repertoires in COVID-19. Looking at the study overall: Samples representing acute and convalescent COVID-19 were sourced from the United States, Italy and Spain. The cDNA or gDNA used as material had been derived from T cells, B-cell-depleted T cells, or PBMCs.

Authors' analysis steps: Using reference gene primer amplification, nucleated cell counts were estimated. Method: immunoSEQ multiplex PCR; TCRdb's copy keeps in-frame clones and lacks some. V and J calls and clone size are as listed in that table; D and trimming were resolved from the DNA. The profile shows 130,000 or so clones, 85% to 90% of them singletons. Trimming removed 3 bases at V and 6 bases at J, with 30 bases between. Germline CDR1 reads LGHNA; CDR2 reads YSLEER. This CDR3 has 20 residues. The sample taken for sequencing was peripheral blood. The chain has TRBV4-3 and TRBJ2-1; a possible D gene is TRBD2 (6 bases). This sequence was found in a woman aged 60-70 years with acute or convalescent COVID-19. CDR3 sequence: CASSHPKGGAWHSTINEQFF. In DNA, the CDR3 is TGCGCCAGCAGCCACCCCAAAGGCGGGGCTTGGCACTCTACAATCAATGAGCAGTTCTTC.